A single T cell receptor (beta chain) is shown here with its context. Its antigen is still unknown. This entry comes from a study of T cells and Merkel cell carcinoma outcomes. The study's findings and limits: In Merkel cell carcinoma, repertoire and T-cell density reportedly predicted outcomes.

Method: immunoSEQ multiplex PCR; TCRdb's copy keeps in-frame clones and lacks some. This table has 15,000 to 25,000 clones, over 75% appearing once. The sample was tumor tissue from Merkel cell carcinoma. This TCR derives from a human donor with Merkel cell carcinoma.

This CDR3 reads CASSATSGGVGEQFF. Here the CDR3 DNA reads TGTGCCAGCAGTGCGACTAGCGGGGGGGTCGGTGAGCAGTTCTTC. J is TRBJ2-1 and V is TRBV9, with 14 bases that match TRBD2. Germline CDR1 is SGDLS and CDR2 is YYNGEE. CDR3 length equals 15 residues. Trimming took 5 bases from V and 9 from J; bases not matched to a gene: 7.